This is a list of T cell receptor beta chains from one sample in a study of T cell repertoires in cytomegalovirus infection. TCRdb redid the calling of the reads with MiXCR, one entry per CDR3 protein. Of 100,000 to 150,000 distinct CDR3 sequences in the sample, 8% to 9% were seen once. Sequenced sample: PBMCs. The receptors shown here come from a human donor in good health (CMV status not recorded). Some clones in this sample may be carry-over from other donors' samples. Each CDR3 is given with its conserved first and last residue. D genes are given only for firm matches. Part of the rows lack a size; the others show once, few, many or a class for expanded clones.

j_call d_call v_call clone_size cdr3_nt cdr3_aa
TRBJ1-4 - TRBV12-3/TRBV12-4 many TGTGCCAGCAGTCCAACCAATGAAAAACTGTTTTTT CASSPTNEKLFF
TRBJ2-7 - TRBV11-2 many TGTGCCAGCAGCTTAGACGCAGGGGACCCTTCCTACGAGCAGTACTTC CASSLDAGDPSYEQYF
TRBJ2-3 - TRBV20-1 few TGCAGCCCCGTTTTCCCCACAGATACGCAGTATTTT CSPVFPTDTQYF
TRBJ1-1 - TRBV19 few TGTGCCAGTAGTATCGGGGGGATGAACACTGAAGCTTTCTTT CASSIGGMNTEAFF
TRBJ2-6 - TRBV7-9 many TGTGCCTTCGGGAGCTCTGGGGCCAACGTCCTGACTTTC CAFGSSGANVLTF
TRBJ1-1 TRBD1 TRBV7-9 many TGTGCCAGCAGCTTAGGCGCCAGGGGGGGCCGGCTCGCGGAGAACACTGAAGCTTTCTTT CASSLGARGGRLAENTEAFF
TRBJ1-5 - TRBV12-3/TRBV12-4 many TGTGCCAGCAGCACAGGGTTAAGGGTTGATCAGCCCCAGCATTTT CASSTGLRVDQPQHF
TRBJ2-3 - TRBV11-2 many TGTGCCAGCAGCTTATGGGAACCTAGCACAGATACGCAGTATTTT CASSLWEPSTDTQYF
TRBJ1-6 TRBD1 TRBV12-3/TRBV12-4 many TGTGCCAGCAGCCCGGGACAGTGGAGTTCACCCCTCCACTTT CASSPGQWSSPLHF
TRBJ2-7 - TRBV7-9 many TGTGCCAGCAGCACTCCGGAGGGATCATCCTACGAGCAGTACTTC CASSTPEGSSYEQYF
TRBJ2-7 - TRBV4-1 many TGCGCCAGCAGCCAAGGGATTTTAGGGAACTACGAGCAGTACTTC CASSQGILGNYEQYF
TRBJ1-5 - TRBV28 many TGTGCCAGCAGTTTGCCAGGGACGAATCAGCCCCAGCATTTT CASSLPGTNQPQHF
TRBJ1-6 - TRBV2 - TGTGCCAGCAGTGGGACAGCCTATTCACCCCTCCACTTT CASSGTAYSPLHF
TRBJ2-7 TRBD1 TRBV28 many TGTGCCAGCAGTTTATCCGGACAGGGGGTCGGTTACGAGCAGTACTTC CASSLSGQGVGYEQYF
TRBJ1-1 TRBD1 TRBV20-1 few TGCAGTGCTAGTGTTTCAGGGGGTGTAGGTGAAGCTTTCTTT CSASVSGGVGEAFF
TRBJ1-1 - TRBV6-2/TRBV6-3 many TGTGCCAGCAGACTCGACAGGACGGGCACTGAAGCTTTCTTT CASRLDRTGTEAFF
TRBJ1-2 TRBD1 TRBV23-1 few TGCGCCAGCAGGCCGGGACAGGTCTCTCCTGGCAATGGCTACACCTTC CASRPGQVSPGNGYTF
TRBJ1-1 TRBD1 TRBV29-1 few TGCAGCGTTCAACAGGGGGTCACTGAAGCTTTCTTT CSVQQGVTEAFF
TRBJ2-7 - TRBV12-3/TRBV12-4 many TGTGCCAGCAGACCCGAGGGAGTGAGGTTTGGGGAGCAGTACTTC CASRPEGVRFGEQYF
TRBJ2-6 - TRBV20-1 - TGCAGTGCTAAGGGTAGCGATCGAACCTCTGGGGCCAACGTCCTGACTTTC CSAKGSDRTSGANVLTF
TRBJ1-6 - TRBV7-2 - TGTGCCAGCGGCTTAAACAGTCTGGATTATAATTCACCCCTCCACTTT CASGLNSLDYNSPLHF
TRBJ2-2 - TRBV2 many TGTGCCAGCAGGTGGGACACCAACACCGGGGAGCTGTTTTTT CASRWDTNTGELFF
TRBJ1-1 - TRBV6-2/TRBV6-3 - TGTGCCAGCAGTCTCTATGGCCGGGAAGCTTTCTTT CASSLYGREAFF
TRBJ2-2 - TRBV28 few TGTGCCAGCAGTTTAATGGACACCGGGGAGCTGTTTTTT CASSLMDTGELFF
TRBJ2-1 - TRBV29-1 - TGCAGCGCCGTACTGACTGAGCAGTTCTTC CSAVLTEQFF
TRBJ1-1 - TRBV14 few TGTGCCAGCAGCCCGACAGGCCAACGGGGCACTGAAGCTTTCTTT CASSPTGQRGTEAFF